Here is one T cell receptor beta chain with its context. Its antigen is as yet unknown. Lesional scalp punch biopsies and peripheral blood were collected from alopecia areata patients. This sample is drawn from a study of CD8+ T cells in alopecia areata. Study-wide context: For the treated group, dosing was oral tofacitinib at 5 to 10 mg twice daily. Whole-study results and caveats: Clonality exceeded that of normal scalp in lesional scalp, most notably in alopecia totalis/universalis. Compared with mice, patients displayed less clear TCR sharing, possibly for HLA-related reasons.

CDR3 length equals 12 residues. The germline CDR1 and CDR2 sequences are SGHTA and FQGNSA. V was cut by 5 bases and J by 3 bases, with 8 bases left in between. After isolation, RNA underwent reverse transcription to generate cDNA as the sequencing template. The repertoire was sequenced with immunoSEQ multiplex PCR; TCRdb's copy has only in-frame clones and lacks some. Of around 120,000 clones listed, more than 30% are singletons. The chain combines TRBV7-2 with TRBJ2-7; D is unresolved. The sequencing input was CD4+ T cells sorted from blood. The TCR sequence derives from a human donor with alopecia areata. CDR3 region: CASSVGSYEQYF. In DNA, the CDR3 is TGTGCCAGCAGCGTGGGCAGCTACGAGCAGTACTTC.